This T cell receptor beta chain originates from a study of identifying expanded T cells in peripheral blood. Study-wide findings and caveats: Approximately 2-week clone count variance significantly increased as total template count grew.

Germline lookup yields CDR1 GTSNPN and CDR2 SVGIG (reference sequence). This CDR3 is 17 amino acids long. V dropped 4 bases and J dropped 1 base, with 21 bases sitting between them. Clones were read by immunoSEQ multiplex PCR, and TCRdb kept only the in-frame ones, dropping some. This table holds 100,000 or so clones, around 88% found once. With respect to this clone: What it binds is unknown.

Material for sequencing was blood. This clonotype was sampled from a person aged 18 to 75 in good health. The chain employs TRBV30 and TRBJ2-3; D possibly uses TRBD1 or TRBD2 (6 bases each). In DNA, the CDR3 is TGTGCCTGGAACAGAGCAGGGGAGGCAACCGGCACAGATACGCAGTATTTT. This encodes CAWNRAGEATGTDTQYF.